One and the same sample provided the 26 T cell receptor beta chains below, sequenced in a study of early T cells in non-severe SARS-CoV-2 infection (dated by TCRdb to about 2021). The library was built by means of 5' RACE. Data came from a NextSeq 500. Using fastp at Q25 and MiXCR, TCRdb reprocessed the public reads and kept productive beta chains. Rows merge per CDR3 protein into single entries with the most common DNA and genes. For this sample the table gives about 94,000 distinct CDR3 sequences, of which approximately 13% were detected only once. The ten biggest clones cover approximately 2.3% of the sample. Sequencing was carried out using whole blood. The receptor set was obtained from an adult who was a healthcare worker with PCR-confirmed SARS-CoV-2 infection or an uninfected control (not recorded which).

The V and J genes are TRBV12-3 or TRBV12-4 and TRBJ1-5, with 7 bases lining up with TRBD1. The CDR3 is 15 residues long. Trimming took 5 bases from V and 3 from J; bases not matched to a gene: 7. The CDR3 nucleotides read TGTGCCAGCAGTACCTGGGACAGCTACAATCAGCCCCAGCATTTT. Its translation is CASSTWDSYNQPQHF.

In this sample, this clonotype turned up a few times. The chain uses TRBV28 and TRBJ1-1; D remains ambiguous. V lost 6 bases and J 0 bases, leaving 14 bases between the germline ends. In germline, CDR1 is MDHEN, CDR2 SYDVKM. The CDR3 extends over 15 amino acids. The DNA of the CDR3 is TGTGCCAGCAGGGTCACCAGTCGACTGAACACTGAAGCTTTCTTT. It encodes CASRVTSRLNTEAFF.

This clonotype was picked up a small number of times. The chain combines TRBV24-1 with TRBJ2-2; weak D call: TRBD2 (5 bases). The CDR3 has 13 residues. The V and J ends lost 7 bases and 6 bases respectively, with 11 bases between them. Per germline, CDR1 KGHDR and CDR2 SFDVKD. CDR3 bases: TGTGCCACCAGCGGCCGCGGGCCCGGGGAGCTGTTTTTT. This translates into CATSGRGPGELFF.

V and J are TRBV29-1 and TRBJ1-5, with D perhaps TRBD1 (5 bases). Germline CDR1 SQVTM, CDR2 ANQGSEA. Trimming stripped 5 bases from V and 2 bases from J, with 10 bases between. The CDR3 sequence is 13 residues long. In nucleotides, the CDR3 is TGCAGCGTTTGGGGGGGAGGCAATCAGCCCCAGCATTTT. Translation gives CSVWGGGNQPQHF. The full variable domain, completed using reference TRBV29-1 and TRBJ1-5, is SAVISQKPSRDICQRGTSLTIQCQVDSQVTMMFWYRQQPGQSLTLIATANQGSEATYESGFVIDKFPISRPNLTFSTLTVSNMSPEDSSIYLCSVWGGGNQPQHFGDGTRLSIL.

The chain links TRBV12-3 or TRBV12-4 to TRBJ1-3; TRBD1 is a possible D gene (6 bases). The CDR3 runs to 15 residues. Trimming removed 5 bases from V and 2 bases from J, with 13 bases in between. The DNA of the CDR3 is TGTGCCAGCAGTCCCCAGGGGCTCCCTGGAAACACCATATATTTT. This encodes CASSPQGLPGNTIYF.

The chain has TRBV5-1 and TRBJ2-7; D remains ambiguous. The V gene lost 1 base and the J gene lost 2 bases, with 7 bases spanning the gap. This CDR3 is built from 13 residues. Per the germline V gene, CDR1 is SGHRS and CDR2 is YFSETQ. This CDR3 is CASSLIRPYEQYF. The CDR3 nucleotides are TGCGCCAGCAGCTTGATTCGTCCCTACGAGCAGTACTTC.

V and J are TRBV2 and TRBJ2-7; TRBD1 matches 7 bases. CDR1 and CDR2 (germline): SNHLY, FYNNEI. The CDR3 consists of 12 residues. V lost 6 bases and J lost 7; bases outside the gene matches: 6. DNA of the CDR3: TGTGCCAGCAGCCCGACAGGGCGGGAGCAGTACTTC. Its protein is CASSPTGREQYF. Full variable domain (rest looked up from reference TRBV2 and TRBJ2-7): EPEVTQTPSHQVTQMGQEVILRCVPISNHLYFYWYRQILGQKVEFLVSFYNNEISEKSEIFDDQFSVERPDGSNFTLKIRSTKLEDSAMYFCASSPTGREQYFGPGTRLTVT.

This clonotype has a count of ten or more. V gene TRBV2 combines with J gene TRBJ1-5; D not certain. The V gene lost 4 bases and the J gene lost 0 bases, with 7 bases spanning the gap. The V gene's germline CDR1 is SNHLY and CDR2 FYNNEI. There are 14 residues in the CDR3. The CDR3 spells CASSVSHSNQPQHF. CDR3 coding DNA: TGTGCCAGCAGTGTCTCCCATAGCAATCAGCCCCAGCATTTT.

This clonotype was counted a few times. The V and J genes are TRBV29-1 and TRBJ1-1; D is undetermined. The CDR3 totals 13 residues. Germline lookup yields CDR1 SQVTM and CDR2 ANQGSEA. The V and J ends lost 5 bases and 0 bases respectively, with 10 bases between them. CDR3 in amino acids: CSVLGGMNTEAFF. In DNA, the CDR3 is TGCAGCGTTCTGGGAGGGATGAACACTGAAGCTTTCTTT.

This clonotype appeared many times. The genes are TRBV28 and TRBJ2-7, with no clear D. In germline, CDR1 is MDHEN, CDR2 SYDVKM. CDR3 length equals 10 residues. V gave up 6 bases and J gave up 1 base, with 1 base separating them. The CDR3 coding sequence is TGTGCCAGCAGATCCTACGAGCAGTACTTC. It specifies CASRSYEQYF.

This clonotype was seen at least ten times. V is TRBV19 and J is TRBJ1-5; perhaps TRBD1 as D (5 bases). V lost 6 bases to trimming and J lost 4 bases, with 13 bases between them. The V gene's germline CDR1 is LNHDA and CDR2 SQIVND (reference sequence). The CDR3 length is 14 residues. The CDR3 loop reads CASRGPMLNQPQHF. In DNA, the CDR3 is TGTGCCAGTAGGGGACCGATGCTTAATCAGCCCCAGCATTTT. Full variable domain (missing parts from reference TRBV19 and TRBJ1-5): DGGITQSPKYLFRKEGQNVTLSCEQNLNHDAMYWYRQDPGQGLRLIYYSQIVNDFQKGDIAEGYSVSREKKESFPLTVTSAQKNPTAFYLCASRGPMLNQPQHFGDGTRLSIL.

This clonotype has just a few counts. The chain employs TRBV18 and TRBJ2-3; D not certain. V lost 5 bases, J lost 1 base, and 16 bases lay in between. The CDR3 is 16 amino acids. In germline, CDR1 is KGHSH, CDR2 LQKENI. The CDR3 loop reads CASSSPWVGGTDTQYF. The CDR3 bases are TGTGCCAGCTCATCGCCCTGGGTCGGTGGCACAGATACGCAGTATTTT.

This clonotype came up a few times. The chain couples TRBV20-1 to TRBJ1-1; 7 nucleotides align to TRBD1. V lost 0 bases to trimming and J lost 12 bases; unmatched junction nucleotides: 7. The germline gives CDR1 DFQATT, CDR2 SNEGSKA (reference sequence). There are 12 residues in the CDR3. CDR3 coding DNA: TGCAGTGCTAGAGACCCTGGGAGGGGGCCTTTCTTT. This codes for CSARDPGRGPFF.

On this clonotype: A clone one base away is much larger, so this may be a read error. V usage is TRBV28 and J usage is TRBJ2-7, with D uncertain. CDR3 size: 15 residues. V lost 2 bases, J lost 2 bases, and 13 bases lay in between. Germline V lookup: CDR1 MDHEN, CDR2 SYDVKM. CDR3 region: CASSLPATGPYEQYF. CDR3 DNA sequence: TGTGCCAGCAGTTTACCCGCTACGGGCCCCTACGAGCAGTACTTC.

V usage is TRBV7-9 and J usage is TRBJ2-3; the match to TRBD2 covers 8 bases. CDR1 and CDR2 (germline): SEHNR, FQNEAQ (reference sequence). The trim removed 1 base at V and 5 bases at J, leaving 2 bases unmatched. This CDR3 is built from 14 residues. CDR3 sequence: CASSLGGRRDTQYF. CDR3 in DNA: TGTGCCAGCAGCTTAGGCGGGAGGAGAGATACGCAGTATTTT.

V usage is TRBV13 and J usage is TRBJ2-1; D gene uncertain. The CDR3 is 10 residues long. Trimming shortened V by 6 bases and J by 5 bases, and 2 bases separated the two germline ends. Per the germline V gene, CDR1 is PRHDT and CDR2 is FYEKMQ (reference sequence). This CDR3 is CASSNNEQFF. The CDR3 coding sequence is TGTGCCAGCAGTAACAATGAGCAGTTCTTC.

This rearrangement joins TRBV9 to TRBJ2-2; D gene uncertain. Germline V CDR1 and CDR2: SGDLS, YYNGEE. V was clipped by 0 bases and J by 6 bases, with 0 bases between them. This CDR3 has 11 residues. CDR3 loop: CASSVAGELFF. CDR3 nucleotide sequence: TGTGCCAGCAGCGTAGCCGGGGAGCTGTTTTTT.

This clonotype has ten or more counts. V usage is TRBV7-8 and J usage is TRBJ2-7; 10 bases match TRBD2. J lost 2 bases, V lost 2 bases, and 9 bases had no gene match. CDR3 size: 17 residues. In germline, CDR1 is SGHVS, CDR2 FQNEAQ. The CDR3 DNA reads TGTGCCAGCAGCTTAATCGGACTAGCGGACCGAACCTACGAGCAGTACTTC. Amino acid sequence: CASSLIGLADRTYEQYF.

This clonotype was detected a few times. This chain connects TRBV11-2 to TRBJ2-2, with D possibly matching TRBD2 (6 bases). V shed 5 bases and J shed 2 bases, with 18 bases lying between them. The CDR3 is made up of 17 amino acids. Germline-derived CDR1 and CDR2 are SGHAT and FQNNGV. The CDR3 coding sequence is TGTGCCAGCAGCGACGGACTATTCAGCAGAAACACCGGGGAGCTGTTTTTT. Its translation: CASSDGLFSRNTGELFF.

This clonotype was detected a few times. The rearrangement uses TRBV7-3 and TRBJ1-1; a weak D match, TRBD1 (6 bases). The CDR3 extends over 13 amino acids. Trimming removed 8 bases at V and 11 bases at J, with 21 bases between. Germline lookup yields CDR1 SGHTA and CDR2 FQGTGA. The CDR3 region has the DNA TGTGCCAGCTCGACAGGCATGGGGGTTCGGGCTTTCTTT. Amino acid sequence: CASSTGMGVRAFF.

This clonotype was seen more than once but under ten times. The rearrangement joins TRBV29-1 to TRBJ1-1, with TRBD1 matching 8 bases. V was pared by 3 bases and J by 0 bases, with 6 bases of the junction left unmatched. The CDR3 contains 15 residues. Looked up from germline, CDR1 is SQVTM and CDR2 is ANQGSEA. The DNA of the CDR3 is TGCAGCGTTGATGGGCAGGGGGCTCTGAACACTGAAGCTTTCTTT. Translated: CSVDGQGALNTEAFF.

This clonotype was found many times. The V gene is TRBV12-3 or TRBV12-4, the J gene TRBJ2-3; D is possibly TRBD2 (5 bases). Trimming shortened V by 4 bases and J by 0 bases, and 14 bases separated the two germline ends. The CDR3 contains 16 residues. The CDR3 reads CASSSGSRRSTDTQYF. The DNA of the CDR3 is TGTGCCAGCAGTTCGGGATCCCGCCGTAGCACAGATACGCAGTATTTT.

This clonotype was counted only a few times. This chain connects TRBV9 to TRBJ2-2; 9 bases are shared with TRBD1. The CDR3 extends over 16 amino acids. V dropped 2 bases and J dropped 7; count of bases not matched to a gene: 9. Germline V gene lookup returns CDR1 SGDLS and CDR2 YYNGEE. The CDR3 loop is CASSVTGTGFSGELFF. CDR3 sequence (DNA): TGTGCCAGCAGCGTCACCGGGACAGGGTTTAGCGGGGAGCTGTTTTTT.

The rearrangement links TRBV28 to TRBJ2-7; the D gene is possibly TRBD1 (5 bases). The CDR3 contains 13 residues. Germline V gives CDR1 MDHEN, CDR2 SYDVKM. The V end lost 4 bases, the J end lost 3 bases, and 10 bases lay between the germline ends. Here the CDR3 DNA reads TGTGCCAGCAGTTCGCAGGGCAACTACGAGCAGTACTTC. This gives the protein CASSSQGNYEQYF.

CDR3: CASQGGERGTEAFF. CDR3 sequence (DNA): TGTGCCAGCCAAGGGGGGGAGAGGGGCACTGAAGCTTTCTTT. The chain joins TRBV6-5 to TRBJ1-1; TRBD1 might be the D (6 bases). The CDR3 length is 14 residues. The ends were cut back, 8 bases at V and 4 bases at J, with 17 bases in the middle. The germline V gene has CDR1 MNHEY and CDR2 SVGAGI.

The sample holds many counts of this clonotype. The rearrangement links TRBV4-1 to TRBJ2-2, with a tentative D call TRBD2 (6 bases). Germline-derived CDR1 and CDR2 are MGHRA and YSYEKL. The CDR3 length is 17 residues. The ends were cut back, 1 base at V and 6 bases at J, with 18 bases in the middle. This CDR3 is CASSQGDIGGVAGELFF. DNA of the CDR3: TGCGCCAGCAGCCAAGGGGATATTGGCGGGGTCGCCGGGGAGCTGTTTTTT.